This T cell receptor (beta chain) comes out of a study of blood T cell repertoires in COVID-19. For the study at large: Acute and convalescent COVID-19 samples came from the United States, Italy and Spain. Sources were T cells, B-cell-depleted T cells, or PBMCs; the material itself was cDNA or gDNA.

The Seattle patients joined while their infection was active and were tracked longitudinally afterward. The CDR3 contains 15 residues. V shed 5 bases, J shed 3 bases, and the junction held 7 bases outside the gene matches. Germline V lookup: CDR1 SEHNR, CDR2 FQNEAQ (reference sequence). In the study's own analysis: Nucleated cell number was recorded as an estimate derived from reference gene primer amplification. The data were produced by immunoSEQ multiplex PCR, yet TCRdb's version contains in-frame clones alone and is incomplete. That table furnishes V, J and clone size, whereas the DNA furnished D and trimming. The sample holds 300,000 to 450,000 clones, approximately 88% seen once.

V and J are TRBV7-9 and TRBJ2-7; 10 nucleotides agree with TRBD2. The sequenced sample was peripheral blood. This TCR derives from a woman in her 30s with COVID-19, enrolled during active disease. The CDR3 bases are TGTGCCAGCAGCCCCCCTACTAGCGGGAACTACGAGCAGTACGTC. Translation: CASSPPTSGNYEQYV.